A single sample gave rise to the 5 T cell receptor beta chains below, sequenced in a study of identical twins. MiXCR was run by TCRdb on the 5' RACE reads, yielding one entry per CDR3 protein. The sample lists 460,000 or so distinct CDR3 sequences; over 12% were seen once. Another study also made use of these data, one on yellow fever vaccine responses in identical twins.

Source material: CD4+ T cells sorted from blood. These receptors all come from a woman aged 18-35 years in good health.

The table lists this clonotype with a few counts. The chain is built from TRBV5-1 and TRBJ2-7; TRBD1 might be the D (6 bases). The CDR3 has 14 amino acids. Germline V gene lookup returns CDR1 SGHRS and CDR2 YFSETQ. Trimming took 1 base from V and 3 from J, leaving 11 bases between them. CDR3 loop: CASSLTTGNYEQYF. The CDR3 coding sequence is TGCGCCAGCAGCTTGACGACAGGCAACTACGAGCAGTACTTC.

This clonotype has only a few counts. The chain is built from TRBV6-4 and TRBJ2-2; 7 nucleotides line up with TRBD1. V was clipped by 7 bases and J by 2 bases; unmatched bases: 7. Germline values: CDR1 MRHNA, CDR2 SNTAGT. CDR3 size: 15 residues. The CDR3 loop is CASIRDRANTGELFF. CDR3 DNA: TGTGCCAGCATCCGAGACAGGGCCAACACCGGGGAGCTGTTTTTT.

This clonotype was seen more than once but under ten times. The chain joins TRBV7-2 to TRBJ2-1; tentatively, D is TRBD1 or TRBD2 (5 bases each). Germline V CDR1 and CDR2: SGHTA, FQGNSA. CDR3 length equals 16 residues. V lost 7 bases and J 6 bases, leaving 22 bases between the germline ends. Here the CDR3 reads CASKLAGTNVGNEQFF. CDR3 DNA: TGTGCCAGCAAACTGGCCGGGACCAACGTCGGCAATGAGCAGTTCTTC.

In this sample, this clonotype turned up many times. The chain carries TRBV7-2 and TRBJ1-5; D is possibly TRBD1 (6 bases). The CDR3 is made up of 14 amino acids. V was trimmed by 3 bases and J by 4 bases, leaving 10 bases between them. CDR1 SGHTA and CDR2 FQGNSA come from the germline V gene. The CDR3: CASSFRGGNQPQHF. CDR3 coding DNA: TGTGCCAGCAGCTTCAGGGGTGGGAATCAGCCCCAGCATTTT.

The gene calls are TRBV27 and TRBJ2-3; D may be TRBD2 (5 bases). The CDR3 is 14 amino acids. Germline V gene data show CDR1 as MNHEY and CDR2 as SMNVEV (reference sequence). V was clipped by 3 bases and J by 2 bases, with 9 bases between them. CDR3: CASSLDLATDTQYF. The DNA of the CDR3 is TGTGCCAGCAGTTTGGACCTAGCCACAGATACGCAGTATTTT.